Here is one T cell receptor beta chain with its context. The CDR3 totals 13 residues. The V and J ends lost 5 bases and 10 bases respectively, with 12 bases between them. From germline, CDR1 is SGHTA and CDR2 FQGNSA. The data are from a study of blood T cell repertoires in COVID-19. Study in general: The cDNA or gDNA used as material had been derived from T cells, B-cell-depleted T cells, or PBMCs.

Enrollees, roughly 18 to 90 years old, lived in approximately 25 US areas. Participants' reported clinical history set cohort assignment. Either two negative PCRs, clearance, or symptom resolution qualified Cohort 3 donors as recovered. Some clones are missing from TCRdb's copy, which holds only in-frame ones; the method was immunoSEQ multiplex PCR. This table holds some 240,000 clones, 84% found once. The TCR originated in a man over 45 who had recovered from COVID-19. Sequenced input: PBMCs or T cells enriched from blood (not recorded which). J is TRBJ1-6 and V is TRBV7-2; D ambiguous. The CDR3 sequence: CASSRRVRSPLHF. CDR3 DNA sequence: TGTGCCAGCAGCCGCCGGGTTCGGTCACCCCTCCACTTT. The variable domain in full, with the rest retrieved from reference TRBV7-2 and TRBJ1-6, is GAGVSQSPSNKVTEKGKDVELRCDPISGHTALYWYRQSLGQGLEFLIYFQGNSAPDKSGLPSDRFSAERTGGSVSTLTIQRTQQEDSAVYLCASSRRVRSPLHFGNGTRLTVT.